These 24 T cell receptor beta chains share one sample of origin, sequenced in a study of blood T cells in healthy people across ages. PCR was performed a second time for 7 to 11 cycles using a sample-barcoded 5' primer and a J-beta primer mix. TCRdb recomputed calls from the 5' RACE reads with MiXCR, one row per CDR3 protein. This sample has under 1 million distinct CDR3 sequences; around 42% occur once, and the top ten carry approximately 19%. Sequences were obtained from blood. Receptor source: a man aged 60 to 69 in good health.

The rearrangement joins TRBV6-1 to TRBJ1-2; D is perhaps TRBD1 (5 bases). The CDR3 length is 16 residues. Per germline, CDR1 MNHNS and CDR2 SASEGT. The V end lost 7 bases, the J end lost 0 bases, and 18 bases lay between the germline ends. CDR3 region: CASTWGRQTSNYGYTF. DNA for the CDR3: TGTGCCAGCACGTGGGGAAGACAGACATCTAACTATGGCTACACCTTC.

This clonotype was detected only a few times. The chain has TRBV9 and TRBJ2-1, with D hard to call. V was clipped by 0 bases and J by 4 bases, with 5 bases between them. CDR1 is SGDLS and CDR2 is YYNGEE in the germline V gene. This CDR3 has 13 amino acids. The CDR3 bases are TGTGCCAGCAGCGTAGGATATTACAATGAGCAGTTCTTC. Translation: CASSVGYYNEQFF.

The rearrangement uses TRBV29-1 and TRBJ2-6, with D perhaps TRBD2 (5 bases). The length of the CDR3 is 17 residues. Trimming cost V 2 bases and J 1 base, with 15 bases left between them. Per germline, CDR1 SQVTM and CDR2 ANQGSEA. The DNA for the CDR3 is TGCAGCGTTGAATCCTTCGGCAGCGGATCTGGGGCCAACGTCCTGACTTTC. Encoded protein: CSVESFGSGSGANVLTF.

The chain couples TRBV27 to TRBJ2-1; either TRBD1 or TRBD2 may fit D (5 bases each). Trimming took off 6 bases at V and 0 bases at J, with 15 bases between the two ends. CDR1 is MNHEY and CDR2 is SMNVEV in the germline V gene (reference sequence). This CDR3 comprises 16 residues. The CDR3 DNA follows: TGTGCCAGCAGCCCGATCGGGGCTTACTCCTACAATGAGCAGTTCTTC. Its translation is CASSPIGAYSYNEQFF.

This chain links TRBV20-1 with TRBJ2-2; D possibly corresponds to TRBD2 (6 bases). The germline gives CDR1 DFQATT, CDR2 SNEGSKA (reference sequence). This CDR3 contains 13 residues. Trimming left V 4 bases short and J 6 bases short, with 12 bases between. CDR3 region: CSATRRDPGELFF. CDR3 bases: TGCAGTGCTACTAGGAGGGACCCCGGGGAGCTGTTTTTT.

The chain links TRBV6-5 to TRBJ2-1, with 9 bases matching TRBD2. The CDR3 covers 16 residues. Trimming at V came to 5 bases and at J to 2 bases, leaving 7 bases not matched to a gene. Germline V gene sequence: CDR1 MNHEY, CDR2 SVGAGI. DNA for the CDR3: TGTGCCAGCAGTCCCCTTGGCGGGAGGGCCTACAATGAGCAGTTCTTC. Translating it yields CASSPLGGRAYNEQFF.

At least ten counts were recorded for this clonotype. The chain combines TRBV25-1 with TRBJ2-5; D possibly corresponds to TRBD2 (6 bases). The germline V and J ends were trimmed by 7 bases and 5 bases, with 14 bases remaining between them. The V gene's germline CDR1 is MGHDK and CDR2 SYGVNS. This CDR3 has 13 amino acids. CDR3 sequence: CASTAAGLETQYF. For the CDR3, the DNA is TGTGCCAGCACTGCGGCGGGGCTGGAGACCCAGTACTTC.

The chain joins TRBV10-2 to TRBJ2-6; D is unresolved. V gave up 3 bases and J gave up 1 base, with 7 bases separating them. CDR3 length equals 15 residues. Germline V gives CDR1 WSHSY, CDR2 SAAADI. CDR3 nucleotide sequence: TGCGCCAGCAGTGATTGGCAGTCTGGGGCCAACGTCCTGACTTTC. It yields the protein CASSDWQSGANVLTF.

This clonotype was found a few times. CDR3 region: CASSPGLVAGETQYF. DNA for the CDR3: TGTGCCAGCAGTCCCGGACTAGTAGCTGGAGAGACCCAGTACTTC. This chain links TRBV3-1 with TRBJ2-5; 7 bases line up with TRBD2. This CDR3 is built from 15 residues. Trimming cost V 6 bases and J 4 bases; bases outside gene matches: 11. Germline V gene sequence: CDR1 LGHDT, CDR2 YNNKEL (reference sequence).

A note on this clonotype: A single base separates this from a much larger clone, so it may be a read error. The chain uses TRBV20-1 and TRBJ2-7; 13 positions agree with TRBD2. This CDR3 comprises 13 residues. The V and J ends lost 6 bases and 5 bases, in that order; junction bases with no gene match: 4. Germline V CDR1 and CDR2: DFQATT, SNEGSKA (reference sequence). The CDR3 loop is CSATSGGDDEQYF. Here the CDR3 DNA reads TGCAGTGCAACTAGCGGGGGGGACGACGAGCAGTACTTC.

The V call is TRBV2, the J call TRBJ2-5, with TRBD2 as a possible D gene (6 bases). The CDR3 spans 15 residues. Looked up from germline, CDR1 is SNHLY and CDR2 is FYNNEI. Trimming stripped 6 bases from V and 5 bases from J, with 19 bases between. CDR3 protein: CASSEVRRGLETQYF. Here the CDR3 DNA reads TGTGCCAGCAGCGAGGTCCGTCGGGGGTTGGAGACCCAGTACTTC.

This sequence joins TRBV28 and TRBJ2-3; 8 bases are a match to TRBD2. The V segment lost 6 bases and the J segment 5 bases; nucleotides outside the gene matches: 4. CDR1 is MDHEN, CDR2 SYDVKM, per germline. This CDR3 contains 13 residues. The CDR3 DNA reads TGTGCCAGCAGAGGGACTAGATTAGATACGCAGTATTTT. This translates into CASRGTRLDTQYF. Supplemented by reference TRBV28 and TRBJ2-3, the full variable domain reads DVKVTQSSRYLVKRTGEKVFLECVQDMDHENMFWYRQDPGLGLRLIYFSYDVKMKEKGDIPEGYSVSREKKERFSLILESASTNQTSMYLCASRGTRLDTQYFGPGTRLTVL.

On this clonotype: A much larger clone is a single base away; this may be a read error. This sequence joins TRBV6-1 and TRBJ2-3; 9 nucleotides match TRBD2. The CDR3 spans 14 residues. The V and J ends lost 11 bases and 5 bases, in that order; junction bases with no gene match: 11. Germline loops: CDR1 MNHNS, CDR2 SASEGT. CDR3 amino acids: CAGIGGGAKDTQYF. The CDR3 nucleotides read TGTGCCGGCATTGGCGGGGGGGCGAAAGATACGCAGTATTTT.

This clonotype turned up a few times. This CDR3 is CASSQDLGQGNGYTF. The CDR3 nucleotides are TGCGCCAGCAGCCAAGATCTAGGACAGGGGAATGGCTACACCTTC. The rearrangement links TRBV4-3 to TRBJ1-2; 9 nucleotides match TRBD1. V shed 0 bases and J 6 bases; nucleotides not matched to a gene: 5. CDR3 size: 15 residues. Germline V gene sequence: CDR1 LGHNA, CDR2 YSLEER.

This clonotype has only a few counts. This sequence joins TRBV15 and TRBJ2-7; 7 positions match TRBD1. The trim removed 0 bases at V and 5 bases at J, leaving 4 bases unmatched. The CDR3 runs 14 residues. CDR1 is LNHNV and CDR2 is YYDKDF in the germline V gene (reference sequence). The CDR3 protein is CATSRDQGTDEQYF. Here the CDR3 DNA reads TGTGCCACCAGCAGAGATCAGGGGACAGACGAGCAGTACTTC.

The V gene is TRBV5-1, the J gene TRBJ2-7; TRBD2 is a possible D gene (5 bases). V was clipped by 4 bases and J by 5 bases, with 16 bases between them. Germline lookup yields CDR1 SGHRS and CDR2 YFSETQ. CDR3 size: 14 residues. The DNA of the CDR3 is TGCGCCAGCAGCCGGACCAACAACGGGGACGAGCAGTACTTC. This encodes CASSRTNNGDEQYF.

This clonotype has ten or more counts. The chain uses TRBV20-1 and TRBJ1-1, with D perhaps TRBD1 (6 bases). Trimming left V 3 bases short and J 6 bases short, with 11 bases between. The CDR3 runs 12 residues. Germline loops: CDR1 DFQATT, CDR2 SNEGSKA (reference sequence). The CDR3 spells CSARRGASEAFF. DNA of the CDR3: TGCAGTGCTAGGAGGGGGGCGTCTGAAGCTTTCTTT.

J is TRBJ2-7 and V is TRBV5-6; D perhaps matches TRBD1 (6 bases). Germline CDR1 SGHDT, CDR2 YYEEEE. This CDR3 has 13 residues. V shed 5 bases and J shed 8 bases, with 17 bases lying between them. This chain's CDR3 is CASSPSIGTKQYF. DNA of the CDR3: TGTGCCAGCAGTCCTAGTATCGGGACAAAGCAGTACTTC. Based on the CDR3 plus reference TRBV5-6 and TRBJ2-7, the full variable domain is DAGVTQSPTHLIKTRGQQVTLRCSPKSGHDTVSWYQQALGQGPQFIFQYYEEEERQRGNFPDRFSGHQFPNYSSELNVNALLLGDSALYLCASSPSIGTKQYFGPGTRLTVT.

This clonotype came up many times. This rearrangement joins TRBV20-1 to TRBJ1-2; a weak D match, TRBD1 (5 bases). The CDR3 loop spans 15 amino acids. V was shortened by 5 bases and J by 4 bases, with 20 bases between the two germline ends. Germline CDR1 DFQATT, CDR2 SNEGSKA (reference sequence). CDR3 residues: CSADQLQQVGYGYTF. The CDR3 DNA is TGCAGTGCTGACCAACTACAACAGGTCGGCTATGGCTACACCTTC.

At least ten counts were recorded for this clonotype. This chain joins TRBV20-1 and TRBJ1-6, with 8 bases fitting TRBD1. Germline V gene data show CDR1 as DFQATT and CDR2 as SNEGSKA (reference sequence). There are 15 residues in the CDR3. Trimming took 1 base from V and 10 from J; bases not matched to a gene: 9. The CDR3 here is CSARARGQGGSPLHF. The CDR3 coding sequence is TGCAGTGCTAGAGCTCGAGGACAGGGTGGATCACCCCTCCACTTT.

The V call is TRBV20-1, the J call TRBJ2-1, with 8 nucleotides matching TRBD2. Per the germline V gene, CDR1 is DFQATT and CDR2 is SNEGSKA (reference sequence). The CDR3 length is 15 residues. V lost 4 bases, J lost 3 bases, and 8 bases stayed unmatched. Here the CDR3 reads CSANPDSGDYNEQFF. The CDR3 DNA sequence: TGCAGTGCTAACCCAGATAGCGGGGACTACAATGAGCAGTTCTTC.

This clonotype came up many times. The chain combines TRBV5-1 with TRBJ1-6; possibly TRBD1 for D (5 bases). Trimming cost V 0 bases and J 8 bases, with 12 bases left between them. Germline V CDR1 and CDR2: SGHRS, YFSETQ. The CDR3 totals 15 residues. CDR3 loop: CASSLGGHQDSPLHF. The DNA for the CDR3 is TGCGCCAGCAGCTTGGGTGGACATCAGGATTCACCCCTCCACTTT.

V gene TRBV7-2 combines with J gene TRBJ2-2; 7 positions match TRBD1. The CDR3 runs to 13 residues. The trim removed 6 bases at V and 5 bases at J, leaving 3 bases unmatched. Germline V gene lookup returns CDR1 SGHTA and CDR2 FQGNSA. The CDR3 DNA is TGTGCCAGCAGGCCACAGGGGACCGGGGAGCTGTTTTTT. Its protein product is CASRPQGTGELFF.

With respect to this clonotype: This may stem from a read error, because a much larger clone lies one nucleotide away. The V call is TRBV29-1, the J call TRBJ2-7; D is undetermined. The CDR3 totals 12 residues. CDR1 and CDR2 (germline): SQVTM, ANQGSEA. Deletions cut 4 bases from V and 2 bases from J, with 9 bases between. In DNA, the CDR3 is TGCAGCGTTGGGTCATGGACCTACGAGCAGTACTTC. Its translation: CSVGSWTYEQYF.